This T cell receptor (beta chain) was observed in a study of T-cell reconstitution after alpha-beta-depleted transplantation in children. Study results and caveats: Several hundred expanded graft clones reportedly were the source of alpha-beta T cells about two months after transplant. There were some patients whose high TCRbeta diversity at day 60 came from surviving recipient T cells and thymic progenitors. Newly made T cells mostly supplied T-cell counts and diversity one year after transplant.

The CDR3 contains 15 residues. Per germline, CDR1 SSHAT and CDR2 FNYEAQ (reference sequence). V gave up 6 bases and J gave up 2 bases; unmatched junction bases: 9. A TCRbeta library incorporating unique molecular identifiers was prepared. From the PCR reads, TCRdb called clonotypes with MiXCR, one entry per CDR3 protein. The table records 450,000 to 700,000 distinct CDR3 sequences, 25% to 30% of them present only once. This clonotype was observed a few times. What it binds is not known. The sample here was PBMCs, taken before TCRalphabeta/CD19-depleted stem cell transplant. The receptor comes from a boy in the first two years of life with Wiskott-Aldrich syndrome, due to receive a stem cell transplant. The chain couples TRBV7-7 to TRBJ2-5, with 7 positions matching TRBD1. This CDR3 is CASRLGQERQETQYF. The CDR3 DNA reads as TGTGCCAGCAGACTCGGACAGGAGCGACAAGAGACCCAGTACTTC.